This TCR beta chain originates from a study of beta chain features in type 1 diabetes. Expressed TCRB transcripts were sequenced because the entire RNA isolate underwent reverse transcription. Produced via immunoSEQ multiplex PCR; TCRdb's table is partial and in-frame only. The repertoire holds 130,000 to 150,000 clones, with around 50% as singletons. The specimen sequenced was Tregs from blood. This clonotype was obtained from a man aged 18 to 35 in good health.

CDR3 sequence reads: CASRHWGLNYGYTF. CDR3 bases: TGTGCCAGCAGGCATTGGGGCCTCAACTATGGCTACACCTTC. The chain couples TRBV6-1 to TRBJ1-2, with D possibly TRBD1 on 5 matching bases. The ends were cut back, 6 bases at V and 2 bases at J, with 13 bases in the middle. Germline CDR1 is MNHNS and CDR2 is SASEGT. The CDR3 sequence is 14 residues long.